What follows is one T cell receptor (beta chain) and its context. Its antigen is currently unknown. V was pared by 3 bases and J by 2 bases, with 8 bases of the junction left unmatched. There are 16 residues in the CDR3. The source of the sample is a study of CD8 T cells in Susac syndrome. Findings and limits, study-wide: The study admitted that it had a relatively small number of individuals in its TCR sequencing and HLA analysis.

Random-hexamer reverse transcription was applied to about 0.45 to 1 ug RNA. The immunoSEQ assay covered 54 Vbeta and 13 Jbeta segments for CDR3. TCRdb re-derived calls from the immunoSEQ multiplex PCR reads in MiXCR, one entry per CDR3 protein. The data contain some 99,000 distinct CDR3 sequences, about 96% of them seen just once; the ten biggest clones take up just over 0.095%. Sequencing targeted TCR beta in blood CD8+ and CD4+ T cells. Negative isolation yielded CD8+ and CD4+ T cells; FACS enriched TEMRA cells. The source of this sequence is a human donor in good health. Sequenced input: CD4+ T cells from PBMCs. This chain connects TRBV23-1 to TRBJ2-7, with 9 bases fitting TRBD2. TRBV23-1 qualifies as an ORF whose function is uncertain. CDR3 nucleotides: TGCGCCAGCAGTCACCGGACTAGCGTGGGGACCTACGAGCAGTACTTC. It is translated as CASSHRTSVGTYEQYF.